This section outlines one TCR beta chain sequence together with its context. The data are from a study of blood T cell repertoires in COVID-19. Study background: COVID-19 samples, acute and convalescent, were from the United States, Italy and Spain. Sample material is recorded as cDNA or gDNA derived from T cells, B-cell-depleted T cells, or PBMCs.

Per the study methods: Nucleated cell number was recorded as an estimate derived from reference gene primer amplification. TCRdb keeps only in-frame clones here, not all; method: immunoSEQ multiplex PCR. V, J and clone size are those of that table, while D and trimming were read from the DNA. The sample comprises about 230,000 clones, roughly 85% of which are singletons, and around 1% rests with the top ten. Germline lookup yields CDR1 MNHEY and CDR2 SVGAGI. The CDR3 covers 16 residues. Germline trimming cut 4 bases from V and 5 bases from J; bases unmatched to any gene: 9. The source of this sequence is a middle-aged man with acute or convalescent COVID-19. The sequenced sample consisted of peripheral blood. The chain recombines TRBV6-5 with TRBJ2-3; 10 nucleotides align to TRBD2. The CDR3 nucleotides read TGTGCCAGCAGTTCCGTAGCGGGGGGAAGGATAGATACGCAGTATTTT. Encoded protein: CASSSVAGGRIDTQYF.